The next 14 T cell receptor beta chains were all read from a single sample in a study of cytomegalovirus exposure and HLA in healthy donors. Vbeta (60) and Jbeta (13) primers were used in the PCR. The protocol was immunoSEQ multiplex PCR, while the TCRdb copy is restricted to in-frame clones and leaves out a portion. The data contain some 110,000 clones, less than 85% of them singletons. The sequenced sample was PBMCs. The receptors come from a man between 60 and 70 years old in good health and CMV-seronegative.

The gene calls are TRBV2 and TRBJ2-5, with D unclear. Germline V gives CDR1 SNHLY, CDR2 FYNNEI. V shed 6 bases and J shed 5 bases, with 16 bases lying between them. CDR3 length: 14 amino acids. The CDR3 sequence is CASRFGSTRETQYF. Here the CDR3 DNA reads TGTGCCAGCAGGTTTGGTTCTACCCGGGAGACCCAGTACTTC.

This chain uses TRBV5-6 with TRBJ1-4; unclear D gene. The ends were cut back, 1 base at V and 2 bases at J, with 6 bases in the middle. This CDR3 is built from 14 residues. CDR1 is SGHDT and CDR2 is YYEEEE in the germline V gene. CDR3 region: CASSLSVTNEKLFF. CDR3 coding DNA: TGTGCCAGCAGCTTGTCGGTCACTAATGAAAAACTGTTTTTT.

This clone was seen a few times. This chain joins TRBV28 and TRBJ1-2; tentatively, D is TRBD1 (5 bases). Per germline, CDR1 MDHEN and CDR2 SYDVKM. V was cut by 10 bases and J by 8 bases, with 17 bases left in between. The CDR3 is 12 residues long. The CDR3 sequence: CATGEARGGYTF. The CDR3 coding sequence is TGTGCCACGGGGGAGGCCCGAGGGGGCTACACCTTC.

V gene TRBV6-1 combines with J gene TRBJ2-2, with TRBD1 matching 7 bases. The CDR3 runs 14 residues. Germline V CDR1 and CDR2: MNHNS, SASEGT. V gave up 3 bases and J gave up 7 bases; unmatched junction bases: 5. CDR3 nucleotides: TGTGCCAGCAGTGAGATACAGGGGTTCGGGGAGCTGTTTTTT. It encodes CASSEIQGFGELFF.

The chain joins TRBV15 to TRBJ1-6; D is unresolved. Germline V gene data show CDR1 as LNHNV and CDR2 as YYDKDF (reference sequence). The CDR3 totals 15 residues. V gave up 0 bases and J gave up 3 bases, with 6 bases separating them. DNA of the CDR3: TGTGCCACCAGCAGAGACCGGGACTATAATTCACCCCTCCACTTT. As protein: CATSRDRDYNSPLHF. Drawing the rest from reference TRBV15 and TRBJ1-6, the complete variable domain is DAMVIQNPRYQVTQFGKPVTLSCSQTLNHNVMYWYQQKSSQAPKLLFHYYDKDFNNEADTPDNFQSRRPNTSFCFLDIRSPGLGDTAMYLCATSRDRDYNSPLHFGNGTRLTVT.

This chain joins TRBV5-1 and TRBJ2-5; the D is unclear. CDR1 SGHRS and CDR2 YFSETQ come from the germline V gene. This CDR3 spans 15 amino acids. Trimming pared 0 bases from V and 5 bases from J, leaving 14 bases between. DNA for the CDR3: TGCGCCAGCAGCTTGGCCGCGGCCCTACGGGAGACCCAGTACTTC. This translates into CASSLAAALRETQYF.

A single count supports this clone. The gene calls are TRBV5-4 and TRBJ2-1; 7 nucleotides align to TRBD1. CDR1 SGHNT and CDR2 YYREEE come from the germline V gene (reference sequence). CDR3 length equals 16 residues. With 4 bases clipped from V and 0 bases from J, the junction kept 7 bases outside the gene matches. CDR3 sequence (DNA): TGTGCCAGCAGCCCGGACAGGAGCCTCTCCTACAATGAGCAGTTCTTC. It specifies CASSPDRSLSYNEQFF.

The gene calls are TRBV7-2 and TRBJ1-6; 7 positions agree with TRBD1. V shed 4 bases, J shed 7 bases, and the junction held 10 bases outside the gene matches. CDR1 SGHTA and CDR2 FQGNSA come from the germline V gene. CDR3 length: 16 amino acids. The CDR3 spells CASSSLQGRGNSPLHF. The DNA of the CDR3 is TGTGCCAGCAGCTCCCTACAGGGGCGCGGGAATTCACCCCTCCACTTT.

As for this clone: The identical CDR3 is also encoded by other nucleotide sequences in the sample. The rearrangement uses TRBV5-1 and TRBJ2-7; TRBD1 agrees at 7 bases. The CDR3 is made up of 14 amino acids. J was trimmed by 4 bases and V by 0 bases; bases with no gene match: 4. Germline CDR1 is SGHRS and CDR2 is YFSETQ. CDR3 sequence: CASSLVGDSYEQYF. In DNA form, the CDR3 reads TGCGCCAGCAGCTTGGTGGGGGACAGTTACGAGCAGTACTTC.

The V and J genes are TRBV5-8 and TRBJ1-5, with 9 bases lining up with TRBD1. The CDR3 has 17 residues. CDR1 is SGHTS and CDR2 is YDEGEE in the germline V gene. V shed 2 bases, J shed 4 bases, and the junction held 10 bases outside the gene matches. This chain's CDR3 is CASSFLGTGFRNQPQHF. CDR3 DNA: TGTGCCAGCAGCTTCCTGGGGACAGGGTTCCGGAATCAGCCCCAGCATTTT.

V and J are TRBV28 and TRBJ1-2; weak D call: TRBD1 (6 bases). This CDR3 region has 12 residues. With 6 bases removed from V and 7 bases from J, the gap between germline ends came to 12 bases. Germline V gene lookup returns CDR1 MDHEN and CDR2 SYDVKM. CDR3 sequence: CASSLNRVGYTF. In nucleotides, the CDR3 is TGTGCCAGCAGCCTCAACAGGGTTGGCTACACCTTC.

The V call is TRBV19, the J call TRBJ1-2; maybe TRBD1 (5 bases). This CDR3 has 12 residues. CDR1 is LNHDA and CDR2 is SQIVND in the germline V gene (reference sequence). V dropped 5 bases and J dropped 13 bases, with 17 bases sitting between them. The CDR3 spells CASSPAGGTATF. In DNA form, the CDR3 reads TGTGCCAGTAGTCCCGCCGGGGGGACCGCCACCTTC.

V gene TRBV27 combines with J gene TRBJ2-2; D is undetermined. There are 12 residues in the CDR3. Germline V lookup: CDR1 MNHEY, CDR2 SMNVEV (reference sequence). V dropped 6 bases and J dropped 1 base, with 3 bases sitting between them. CDR3 loop: CASRRNTGELFF. The CDR3 region has the DNA TGTGCCAGCAGGAGGAACACCGGGGAGCTGTTTTTT.

V gene TRBV6-6 combines with J gene TRBJ2-5; TRBD1 might be the D (5 bases). Germline V gene data show CDR1 as MNHNY and CDR2 as SVGAGI (reference sequence). This CDR3 is built from 13 residues. Trimming removed 2 bases from V and 3 bases from J, with 7 bases in between. CDR3 protein: CASSYDREETQYF. CDR3 DNA sequence: TGTGCCAGCAGTTACGACAGAGAAGAGACCCAGTACTTC.